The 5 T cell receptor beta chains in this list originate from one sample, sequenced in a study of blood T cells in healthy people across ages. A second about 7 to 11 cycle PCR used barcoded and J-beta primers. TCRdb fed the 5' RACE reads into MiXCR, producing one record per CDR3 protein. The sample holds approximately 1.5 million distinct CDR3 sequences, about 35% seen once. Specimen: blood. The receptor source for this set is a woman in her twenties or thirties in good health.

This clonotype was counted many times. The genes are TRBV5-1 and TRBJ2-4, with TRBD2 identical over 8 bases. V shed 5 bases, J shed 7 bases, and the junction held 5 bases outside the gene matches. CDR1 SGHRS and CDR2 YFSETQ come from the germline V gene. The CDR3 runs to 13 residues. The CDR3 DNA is TGCGCCAGCAGACTAGCGGAGGGGAACATTCAGTACTTC. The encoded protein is CASRLAEGNIQYF.

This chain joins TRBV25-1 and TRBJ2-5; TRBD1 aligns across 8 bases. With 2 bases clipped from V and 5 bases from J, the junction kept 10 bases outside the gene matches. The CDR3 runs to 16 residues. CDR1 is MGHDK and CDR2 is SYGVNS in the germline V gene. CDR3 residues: CASSEGQGAVQETQYF. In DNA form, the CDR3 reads TGTGCCAGCAGTGAAGGGCAGGGGGCTGTCCAGGAGACCCAGTACTTC. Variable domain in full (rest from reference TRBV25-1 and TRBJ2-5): EADIYQTPRYLVIGTGKKITLECSQTMGHDKMYWYQQDPGMELHLIHYSYGVNSTEKGDLSSESTVSRIRTEHFPLTLESARPSHTSQYLCASSEGQGAVQETQYFGPGTRLLVL.

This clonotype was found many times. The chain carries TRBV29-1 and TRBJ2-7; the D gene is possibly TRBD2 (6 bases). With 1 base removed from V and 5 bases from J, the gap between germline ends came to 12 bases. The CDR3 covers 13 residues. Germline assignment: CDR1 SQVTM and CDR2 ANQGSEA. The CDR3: CSVEARASDEQYF. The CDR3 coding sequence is TGCAGCGTTGAAGCACGGGCTAGCGACGAGCAGTACTTC.

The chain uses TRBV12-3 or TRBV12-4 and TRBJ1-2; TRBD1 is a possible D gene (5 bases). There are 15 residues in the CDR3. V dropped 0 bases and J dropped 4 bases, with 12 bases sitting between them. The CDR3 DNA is TGTGCCAGCAGTTTAGCGCTAGGGGATGGCTATGGCTACACCTTC. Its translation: CASSLALGDGYGYTF.

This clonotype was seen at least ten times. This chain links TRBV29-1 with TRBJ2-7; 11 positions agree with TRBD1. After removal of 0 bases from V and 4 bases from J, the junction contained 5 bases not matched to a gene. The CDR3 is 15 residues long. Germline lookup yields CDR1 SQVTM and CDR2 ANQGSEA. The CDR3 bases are TGCAGCGTTGAAGATGCCGGGACAGGGGGATACGAGCAGTACTTC. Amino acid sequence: CSVEDAGTGGYEQYF.